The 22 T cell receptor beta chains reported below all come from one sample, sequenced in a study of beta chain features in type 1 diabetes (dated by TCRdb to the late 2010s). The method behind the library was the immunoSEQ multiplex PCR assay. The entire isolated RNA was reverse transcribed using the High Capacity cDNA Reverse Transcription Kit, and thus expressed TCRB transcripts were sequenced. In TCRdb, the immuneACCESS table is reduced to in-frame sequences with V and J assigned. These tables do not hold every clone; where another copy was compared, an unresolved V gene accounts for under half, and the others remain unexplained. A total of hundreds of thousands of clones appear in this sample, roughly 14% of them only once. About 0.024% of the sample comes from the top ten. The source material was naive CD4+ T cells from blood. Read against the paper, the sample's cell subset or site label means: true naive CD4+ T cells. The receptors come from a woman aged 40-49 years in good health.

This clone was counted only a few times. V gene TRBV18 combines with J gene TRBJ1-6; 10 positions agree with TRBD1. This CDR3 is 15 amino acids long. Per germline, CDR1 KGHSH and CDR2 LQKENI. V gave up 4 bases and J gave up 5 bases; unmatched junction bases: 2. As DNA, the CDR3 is TGTGCCAGCTCACAAGGACAGGGGGATAATTCACCCCTCCACTTT. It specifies CASSQGQGDNSPLHF. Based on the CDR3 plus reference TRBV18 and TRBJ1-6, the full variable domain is NAGVMQNPRHLVRRRGQEARLRCSPMKGHSHVYWYRQLPEEGLKFMVYLQKENIIDESGMPKERFSAEFPKEGPSILRIQQVVRGDSAAYFCASSQGQGDNSPLHFGNGTRLTVT.

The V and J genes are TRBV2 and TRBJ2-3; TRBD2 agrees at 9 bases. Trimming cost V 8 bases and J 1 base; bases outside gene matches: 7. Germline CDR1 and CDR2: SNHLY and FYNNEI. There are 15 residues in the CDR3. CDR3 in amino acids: CASQGPSGGTDTQYF. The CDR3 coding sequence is TGTGCCAGCCAGGGCCCTAGCGGGGGCACAGATACGCAGTATTTT.

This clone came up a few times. CDR3 residues: CASSNQFTGDNQPQHF. CDR3 bases: TGTGCCAGTAGTAACCAGTTCACAGGGGATAATCAGCCCCAGCATTTT. The J gene is TRBJ1-5, the V gene TRBV19, with 7 nucleotides matching TRBD1. CDR1 and CDR2 (germline): LNHDA, SQIVND (reference sequence). This CDR3 has 16 amino acids. The trim removed 4 bases at V and 4 bases at J, leaving 10 bases unmatched. The full variable domain, with the rest looked up from reference TRBV19 and TRBJ1-5, is DGGITQSPKYLFRKEGQNVTLSCEQNLNHDAMYWYRQDPGQGLRLIYYSQIVNDFQKGDIAEGYSVSREKKESFPLTVTSAQKNPTAFYLCASSNQFTGDNQPQHFGDGTRLSIL.

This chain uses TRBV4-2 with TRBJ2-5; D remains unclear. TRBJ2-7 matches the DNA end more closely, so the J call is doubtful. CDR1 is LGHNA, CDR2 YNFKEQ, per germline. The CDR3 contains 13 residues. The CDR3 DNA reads TGTGCCAGCAGCGGGCCCTTTGAAGGCGAGCAGTACTTC. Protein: CASSGPFEGEQYF.

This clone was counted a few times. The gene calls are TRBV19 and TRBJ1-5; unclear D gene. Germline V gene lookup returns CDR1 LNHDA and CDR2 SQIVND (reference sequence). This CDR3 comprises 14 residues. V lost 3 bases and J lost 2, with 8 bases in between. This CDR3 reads CASSILSGNQPQHF. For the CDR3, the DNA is TGTGCCAGTAGTATCCTGTCGGGCAATCAGCCCCAGCATTTT.

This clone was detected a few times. The CDR3 spells CAISADRANNQPQHF. As DNA, the CDR3 is TGTGCCATCAGTGCGGACAGGGCCAACAATCAGCCCCAGCATTTT. The chain is built from TRBV10-3 and TRBJ1-5; 8 positions match TRBD1. CDR1 is ENHRY, CDR2 SYGVKD, per germline. Unmatched junction bases numbered 5, after V lost 4 bases and J lost 3 bases. The CDR3 covers 15 residues.

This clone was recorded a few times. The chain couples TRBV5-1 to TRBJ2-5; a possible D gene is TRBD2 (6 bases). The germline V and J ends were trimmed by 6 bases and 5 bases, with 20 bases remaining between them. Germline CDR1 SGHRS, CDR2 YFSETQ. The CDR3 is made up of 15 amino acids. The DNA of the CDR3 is TGCGCCAGCACCCGGTTTATCGGGGGATTGGAGACCCAGTACTTC. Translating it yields CASTRFIGGLETQYF.

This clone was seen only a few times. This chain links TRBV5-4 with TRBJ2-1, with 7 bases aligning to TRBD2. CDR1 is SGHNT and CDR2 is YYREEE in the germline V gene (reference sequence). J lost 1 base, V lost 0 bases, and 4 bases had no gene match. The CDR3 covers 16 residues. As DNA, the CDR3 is TGTGCCAGCAGCTTGGCTCTAGCGGCTTCCTACAATGAGCAGTTCTTC. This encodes CASSLALAASYNEQFF.

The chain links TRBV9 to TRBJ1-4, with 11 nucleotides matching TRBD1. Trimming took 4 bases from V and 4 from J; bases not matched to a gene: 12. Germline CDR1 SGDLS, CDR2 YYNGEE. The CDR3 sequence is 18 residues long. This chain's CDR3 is CASSRDRGGPVGNEKLFF. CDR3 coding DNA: TGTGCCAGCAGCCGGGACAGGGGGGGACCAGTGGGTAATGAAAAACTGTTTTTT.

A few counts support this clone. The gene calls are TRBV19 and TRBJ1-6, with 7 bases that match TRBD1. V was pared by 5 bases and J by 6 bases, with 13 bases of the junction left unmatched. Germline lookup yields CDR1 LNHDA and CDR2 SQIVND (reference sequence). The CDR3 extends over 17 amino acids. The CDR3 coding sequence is TGTGCCAGTAGTTCCCCTCACCTGGACAGGCCTAATTCACCCCTCCACTTT. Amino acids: CASSSPHLDRPNSPLHF.

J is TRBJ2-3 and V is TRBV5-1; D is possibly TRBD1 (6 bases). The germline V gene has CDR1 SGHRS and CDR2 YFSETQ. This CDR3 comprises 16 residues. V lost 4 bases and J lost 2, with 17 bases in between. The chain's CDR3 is CASSTGNRVPTDTQYF. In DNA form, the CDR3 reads TGCGCCAGCAGCACAGGGAACAGGGTGCCCACAGATACGCAGTATTTT.

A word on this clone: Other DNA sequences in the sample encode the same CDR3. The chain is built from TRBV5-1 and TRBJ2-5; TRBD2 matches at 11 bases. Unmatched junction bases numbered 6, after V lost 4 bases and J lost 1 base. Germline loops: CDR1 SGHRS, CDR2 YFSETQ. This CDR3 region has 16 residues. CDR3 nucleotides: TGCGCCAGCAGCCCCGGGACTAGCGGAGGCCAAGAGACCCAGTACTTC. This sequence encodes CASSPGTSGGQETQYF.

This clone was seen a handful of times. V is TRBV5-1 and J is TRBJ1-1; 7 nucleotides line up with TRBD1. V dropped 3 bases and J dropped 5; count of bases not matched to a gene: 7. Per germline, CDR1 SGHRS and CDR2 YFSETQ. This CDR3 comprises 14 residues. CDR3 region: CASSSGQDGTEAFF. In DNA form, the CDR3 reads TGCGCCAGCAGCTCCGGACAGGATGGGACTGAAGCTTTCTTT.

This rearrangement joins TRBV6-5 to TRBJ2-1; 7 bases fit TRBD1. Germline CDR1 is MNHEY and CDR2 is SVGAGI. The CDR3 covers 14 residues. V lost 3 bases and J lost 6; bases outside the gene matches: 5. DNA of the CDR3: TGTGCCAGCAGTTATGGTGGACAGGCCAATGAGCAGTTCTTC. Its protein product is CASSYGGQANEQFF.

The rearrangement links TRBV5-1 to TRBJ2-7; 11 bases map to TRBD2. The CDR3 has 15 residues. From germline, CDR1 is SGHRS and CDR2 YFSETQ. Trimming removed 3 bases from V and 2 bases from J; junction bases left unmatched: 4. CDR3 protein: CASSSGLAETYEQYF. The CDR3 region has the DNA TGCGCCAGCAGCTCGGGACTAGCGGAAACCTACGAGCAGTACTTC.

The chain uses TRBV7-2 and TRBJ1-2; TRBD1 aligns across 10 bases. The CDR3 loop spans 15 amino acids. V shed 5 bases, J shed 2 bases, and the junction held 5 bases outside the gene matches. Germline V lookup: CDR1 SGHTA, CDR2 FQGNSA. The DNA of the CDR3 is TGTGCCAGCAGCCCGACGACAGGGGGCAACTATGGCTACACCTTC. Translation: CASSPTTGGNYGYTF.

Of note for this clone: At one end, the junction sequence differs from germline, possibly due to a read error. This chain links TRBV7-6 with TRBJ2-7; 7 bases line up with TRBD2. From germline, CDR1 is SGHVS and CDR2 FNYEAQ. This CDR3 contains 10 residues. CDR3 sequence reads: CASRGGEHYF. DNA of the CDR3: TGTGCCAGCAGGGGAGGGGAGCATTACTTC.

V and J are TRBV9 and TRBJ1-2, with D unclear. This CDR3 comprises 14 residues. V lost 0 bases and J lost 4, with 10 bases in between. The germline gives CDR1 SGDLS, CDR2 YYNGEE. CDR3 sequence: CASSVGLQIYGYTF. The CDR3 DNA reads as TGTGCCAGCAGCGTAGGCCTACAGATCTATGGCTACACCTTC.

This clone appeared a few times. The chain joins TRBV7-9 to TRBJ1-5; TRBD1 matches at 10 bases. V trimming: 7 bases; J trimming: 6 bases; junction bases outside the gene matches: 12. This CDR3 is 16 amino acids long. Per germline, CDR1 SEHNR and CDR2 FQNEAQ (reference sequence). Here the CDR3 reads CASTKDRGFGLQPQHF. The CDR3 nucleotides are TGTGCCAGCACCAAGGACAGGGGGTTCGGTCTTCAGCCCCAGCATTTT.

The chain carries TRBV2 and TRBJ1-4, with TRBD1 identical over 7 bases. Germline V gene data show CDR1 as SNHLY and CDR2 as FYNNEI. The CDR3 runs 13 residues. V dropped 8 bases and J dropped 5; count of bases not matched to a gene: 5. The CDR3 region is CASHRGLNEKLFF. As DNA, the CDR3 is TGTGCCAGCCACAGGGGACTCAATGAAAAACTGTTTTTT.

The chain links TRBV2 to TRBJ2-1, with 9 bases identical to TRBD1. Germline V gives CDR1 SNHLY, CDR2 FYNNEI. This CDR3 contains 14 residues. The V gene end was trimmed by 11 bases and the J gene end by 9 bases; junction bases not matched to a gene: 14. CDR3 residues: CARPSGTGIREQFF. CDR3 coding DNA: TGTGCCCGACCAAGCGGGACAGGGATACGTGAGCAGTTCTTC.

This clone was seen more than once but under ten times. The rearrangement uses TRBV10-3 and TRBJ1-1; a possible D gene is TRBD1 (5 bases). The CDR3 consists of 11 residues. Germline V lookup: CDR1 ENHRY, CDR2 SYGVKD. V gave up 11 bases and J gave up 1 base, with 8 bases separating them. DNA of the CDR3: TGTGCCGCCGGACAGAACACTGAAGCTTTCTTT. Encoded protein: CAAGQNTEAFF.